Listed below are T cell receptor beta chains from one sample, sequenced in a study of cytomegalovirus exposure and HLA in healthy donors. Sequencing used immunoSEQ multiplex PCR; TCRdb keeps in-frame clones, though not all of them. The table lists about 270,000 clones, just over 70% of them singletons. Material for sequencing was PBMCs. The receptor set was obtained from a female donor in good health and CMV-seronegative. The CDR3 runs from the conserved cysteine through the conserved F or W. Fields, in order: clone size, J gene, D gene, V gene, CDR3 DNA, CDR3 protein. A D gene is named only where the DNA matches it firmly. Some rows have no size entry. The others give once, few or many, or a class for an expanded clone.

.	TRBJ2-7	TRBD2	TRBV19	TGTGCCACTCGGACCGCGGGACTAGTCGGCGAGCAGTACTTC	CATRTAGLVGEQYF
.	TRBJ2-5	.	TRBV6-1	TGTGCCAGCAGTGTCCAGCTCAAGACTCAAGAGACCCAGTACTTC	CASSVQLKTQETQYF
few	TRBJ2-1	TRBD2	TRBV5-1	TGCGCCAGCAGCTTGTTCGCGGGAGCCACGTTCTTC	CASSLFAGATFF
once	TRBJ1-4	.	TRBV6-1	TGTGCCAGCAGTCCCCGTGGAGGATCGAATGAAAAACTGTTTTTT	CASSPRGGSNEKLFF
.	TRBJ2-5	.	TRBV5-3	TGTGCCAGAAGCTTGGCCCTTAACCAGGGTGGCGGAAAGACCCAGTACTTC	CARSLALNQGGGKTQYF
.	TRBJ2-3	.	TRBV4-1	TGCGCCAGCAGTTTATGGGGAGGAGGGGCAGATACGCAGTATTTT	CASSLWGGGADTQYF
.	TRBJ2-3	.	TRBV7-3	TGTGCCAGCAGCTCAAGCCCCCTAGTTGGTACGCAGTATTTT	CASSSSPLVGTQYF
.	TRBJ2-3	.	TRBV18	TGTGCCAGCTCCCACGGGACTACAGATACGCAGTATTTT	CASSHGTTDTQYF
few	TRBJ1-3	.	TRBV10-1	TGCGCCAGCGGCGAAGACAGGTTAGCCTCTGGAAACACCATATATTTT	CASGEDRLASGNTIYF
.	TRBJ1-2	.	TRBV11-3	TGTGCCAGCAGCTCCGACGGGAACCACTATGGCTACACCTTC	CASSSDGNHYGYTF
.	TRBJ2-5	.	TRBV10-2	TGCGCCAGCAGTGAAGAACTCCAAGAGGCCCAGTACTTC	CASSEELQEAQYF
few	TRBJ1-1	.	TRBV27	TGTGCCAGCAGGGACGGGGGGAACACTGAAGCTTTCTTT	CASRDGGNTEAFF
.	TRBJ2-7	.	TRBV28	TGTGCCAGCTGGAGAACGTCCTACGAGCAGTACTTC	CASWRTSYEQYF
.	TRBJ2-2	TRBD2	TRBV6-6	TGTGCCAGCAGGACCGGGACTAGCACGAACACCGGGGAGCTGTTTTTT	CASRTGTSTNTGELFF
.	TRBJ2-7	.	TRBV25-1	TGTGCCAGCAGTGACCTCCAATACGAGCAGTACTTC	CASSDLQYEQYF
.	TRBJ2-1	.	TRBV10-2	TGCGCCAGCATGGGGGGGCCAAATGGTGAGCAGTTCTTC	CASMGGPNGEQFF
.	TRBJ2-2	.	TRBV5-6	TGTGCCAGCAGGGAGGGGCGCGTCGCCGGGGAGCTGTTTTTT	CASREGRVAGELFF
.	TRBJ2-3	.	TRBV10-3	TGTGCCATCAGTGAGGGTAGAAGCACAGATACGCAGTATTTT	CAISEGRSTDTQYF
.	TRBJ2-6	TRBD1	TRBV19	TGTGCCAGTAGTCAAGACAGGGGAACTGGGGCCAACGTCCTGACTTTC	CASSQDRGTGANVLTF
.	TRBJ2-7	TRBD1	TRBV7-6	TGTGCCAGCAGCCTACGACAGGGAGACGAGCAGTACTTC	CASSLRQGDEQYF
once	TRBJ2-4	TRBD1	TRBV7-9	TGTGCCAGCAGCTTCCCGGGGGAGGACAGGGAGTACTTC	CASSFPGEDREYF
.	TRBJ1-2	.	TRBV28	TGTGCCAGTTTCTCAGGGGCCTATGGCTACACCTTC	CASFSGAYGYTF
.	TRBJ2-2	TRBD2	TRBV7-2	TGTGCCAGCAGCAAGGGACTAGCGGGAACCGGGGAGCTGTTTTTT	CASSKGLAGTGELFF
.	TRBJ2-7	TRBD1	TRBV5-4	TGTGCCAGCAGCTTGGCCCACAGGGGAATGATCTACGAGCAGTACTTC	CASSLAHRGMIYEQYF
.	TRBJ2-7	.	TRBV27	TGTGCCAGCAGTTTAAGGGGGTATTCCTACGAGCAGTACTTC	CASSLRGYSYEQYF
.	TRBJ2-1	TRBD2	TRBV6-1	TGTGCCAGCAGCCTCACTAGCGCCTCCTACAATGAGCAGTTCTTC	CASSLTSASYNEQFF
.	TRBJ1-2	TRBD1	TRBV27	TGTGCCAGCAGTTTAGCAGGGGGCGACTATGGCTACACCTTC	CASSLAGGDYGYTF
.	TRBJ2-7	.	TRBV14	TGTGCCAGCAGCCAAGGAGGCGGAGGGGGCCACGAGCAGTACTTC	CASSQGGGGGHEQYF
few	TRBJ1-2	.	TRBV29-1	TGCAGCGTTGCCCCTCGGGATTACTATGGCTACACCTTC	CSVAPRDYYGYTF
.	TRBJ2-5	TRBD1	TRBV10-3	TGTGCCATCAGGAGGGGACAGGCTCAAGAGACCCAGTACTTC	CAIRRGQAQETQYF
.	TRBJ1-1	.	TRBV6-5	TGTGCCAGCAGTCATAACACTGAAGCTTTCTTT	CASSHNTEAFF
.	TRBJ2-1	TRBD2	TRBV4-2	TGTGCCAGCAGCCAAGGACCCAAAGGTAGCGGGAAGTACAATGAGCAGTTCTTC	CASSQGPKGSGKYNEQFF
once	TRBJ2-7	TRBD1	TRBV29-1	TGCAGCGTTGAGGGGACAGGAGGCTCCTACGAGCAGTACTTC	CSVEGTGGSYEQYF
once	TRBJ2-3	TRBD2	TRBV2	TGTGCCAGCAGTGCTTCTAGCGGGAGGGATACGCAGTATTTT	CASSASSGRDTQYF
.	TRBJ1-2	.	TRBV19	TGTGCCACCGAGGACAGACGACCTCCTAACTATGGCTACACCTTC	CATEDRRPPNYGYTF
.	TRBJ1-1	.	TRBV28	TGTGCCAGCAGTTTATTTAGGACTGTGAACACTGAAGCTTTCTTT	CASSLFRTVNTEAFF
.	TRBJ2-7	TRBD1	TRBV5-1	TGCGCCAGCAGCAGAGGGACAGGCTCCTACGAGCAGTACTTC	CASSRGTGSYEQYF
.	TRBJ2-1	.	TRBV14	TGTGCCAGCAGCCAAGGGGGCGGCAGAACCAATTTCAATGAGCAGTTCTTC	CASSQGGGRTNFNEQFF
few	TRBJ2-1	TRBD2	TRBV7-9	TGTGCCAGCAGCCCTTCGGGACTAGCGGGGTCCTACAATGAGCAGTTCTTC	CASSPSGLAGSYNEQFF
.	TRBJ2-1	TRBD2	TRBV7-9	TGTTCCAGCAGCTCAAGGACTAGCGGCAACAATGAGCAGTTCTTC	CSSSSRTSGNNEQFF
.	TRBJ2-1	TRBD2	TRBV6-6	TGTGCCAGCGAGGGAGGGTTAATGGGCAATGAGCAGTTCTTC	CASEGGLMGNEQFF
.	TRBJ1-2	.	TRBV5-6	TGTGCCAGCAGCCCCCAGACGAGGAACTATGGCTACACCTTC	CASSPQTRNYGYTF
.	TRBJ2-7	TRBD2	TRBV18	TGTGCCAGCTCACCGACTAGCAACGAGCAGTACTTC	CASSPTSNEQYF
.	TRBJ2-2	TRBD1	TRBV28	TGTGCCAGCAGCTCCGGACAGGCTCGTCTGTACGGGGTGGCCGGGGAGCTGTTTTTT	CASSSGQARLYGVAGELFF
.	TRBJ2-7	TRBD1	TRBV13	TGTGCCAGCAGCCATCGACAGGGGGCGCTCGGGCAGTACTTC	CASSHRQGALGQYF
.	TRBJ1-2	.	TRBV10-2	TGCGCCAGCAGTGATAGCCAGGGTGTGAACTATGGCTACACCTTC	CASSDSQGVNYGYTF
.	TRBJ2-5	.	TRBV7-2	TGTGCCAGCAGCTTACTCGGGAGGGGGCTGGAGACCCAGTACTTC	CASSLLGRGLETQYF
few	TRBJ2-2	TRBD2	TRBV9	TGTGCCAGCAGCGTGACTAGCGGGAGGGCCACCGGGGAGCTGTTTTTT	CASSVTSGRATGELFF
.	TRBJ2-1	TRBD2	TRBV14	TGTGCCAGCAGCCCCCTTCCCGGGGGGTCCTACAATGAGCAGTTCTTC	CASSPLPGGSYNEQFF
.	TRBJ2-7	TRBD1	TRBV4-1	TGCGCCAGCAGCCAAGATCCTACAGGGGACTACGAGCAGTACTTC	CASSQDPTGDYEQYF